The present entry profiles one TCR beta chain with its context. Its cognate antigen is unknown. A single base separates this from a much larger clone, so it may be a read error. The data stem from a study of Graves' ophthalmopathy and Graves' hyperthyroidism. Whole-study context: Peripheral blood collection took place at initial diagnosis, before any treatment. Findings of the study overall: Appearing in blood as well were most expanded thyroid clonotypes above 0.001 frequency. Ophthalmopathy cases were distinguished from stable hyperthyroidism by a 13-signature model, reaching approximately 87% sensitivity and around 83% specificity.

This CDR3 region has 15 residues. Germline V CDR1 and CDR2: SGHTA, FQGNSA. Amplification targeted the TCR beta CDR3 regions, with RNA transcripts as the source material. RT-PCR in the first round used HTBI primers; a second-round multiplex PCR followed. From the multiplex PCR reads, TCRdb called clonotypes with MiXCR, one entry per CDR3 protein. The sample lists a few hundred thousand distinct CDR3 sequences, roughly a sixth occurring once. Enrolled hyperthyroidism patients had a new diagnosis, a duration under 2 months, and an age of 18 to 65. The receptor comes from an adult woman with stable Graves' hyperthyroidism. The chain couples TRBV7-2 to TRBJ2-2, with D tentatively TRBD2 (5 bases). Sequencing input: peripheral blood. The CDR3 DNA is TGTGCCAGCAGCTTAGGCCCGATGGGCACCGGGGAGCTGTGTTTT. Encoded protein: CASSLGPMGTGELCF.